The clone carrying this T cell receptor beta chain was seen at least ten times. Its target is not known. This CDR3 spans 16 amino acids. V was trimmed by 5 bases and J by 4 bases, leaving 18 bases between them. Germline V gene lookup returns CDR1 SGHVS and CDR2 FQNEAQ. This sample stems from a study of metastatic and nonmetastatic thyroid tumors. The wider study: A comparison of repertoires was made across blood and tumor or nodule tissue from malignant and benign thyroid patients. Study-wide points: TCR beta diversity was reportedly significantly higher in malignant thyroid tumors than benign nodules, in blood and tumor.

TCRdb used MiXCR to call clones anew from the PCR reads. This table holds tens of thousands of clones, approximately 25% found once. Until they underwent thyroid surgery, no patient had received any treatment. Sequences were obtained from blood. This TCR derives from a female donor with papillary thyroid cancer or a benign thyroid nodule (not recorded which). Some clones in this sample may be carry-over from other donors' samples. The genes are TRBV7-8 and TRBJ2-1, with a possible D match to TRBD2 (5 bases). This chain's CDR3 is CASSQNRTGLYNEQFF. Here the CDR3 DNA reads TGTGCCAGCAGCCAAAACCGGACTGGGCTTTACAATGAGCAGTTCTTC.